This paragraph covers one TCR beta chain sequence. A few counts support this clone. Its recognized antigen is unknown. Per-base qualities were not stored, and no clone one base away is much larger. All of the isolated RNA was reverse transcribed with the High Capacity cDNA Reverse Transcription Kit, so expressed TCRB transcripts were sequenced. Deep immunoSEQ sequencing was performed on naive, central memory and regulatory T cell samples, with an average of roughly 3.5 million total reads per sample. Sorted cells were lysed in RLT buffer and RNA was extracted with DNase-treated RNeasy Micro or Mini kits, depending on cell number. Each cell subset was processed separately to prevent cross-contamination, with patient and healthy donor samples processed together. TCRB sequences were amplified from cDNA with the immunoSEQ multiplex PCR, producing 87-bp fragments spanning the CDR3 region. The amplicons were sequenced using the Illumina HiSeq platform. As for the original processing: PCR bias was corrected computationally using synthetic template baselines, and reads within Hamming distance 2 were collapsed, with unmergeable singletons discarded. Reads were aligned against IMGT to assign V, D and J genes, CDR3 length and insertions or deletions at six rearrangement sites. Within each subset, clonotype counts were normalized to sorted cell number, after which true diversity and Gini coefficients were computed with the tcR R package. The overlap coefficient, calculated on TCRB nucleotide sequences, was used to measure repertoire sharing. As a proxy for the pre-selection repertoire, out-of-frame TCRB sequences from naive cells were analyzed. In TCRdb, the immuneACCESS table is reduced to in-frame sequences with V and J assigned. These tables do not hold every clone; where another copy was compared, an unresolved V gene accounts for under half, and the others remain unexplained. The V and J calls and clone size are taken from that table; D and trimming were inferred from the DNA. A total of under 800,000 clones appear in this sample, 15% to 17% of them only once. The ten biggest clones cover about 0.097% of the sample.

The germline V gene (reference sequence) supplies CDR1 SEHNR and CDR2 FQNEAQ. For this chain, trimming is 3 bases at the V end and 3 bases at the J end, and the number of junction bases without a gene match is 4. Reading from cysteine to phenylalanine, the CDR3 counts 16 amino acids. The only DNA kept is the CDR3, 48 bases in frame from the first base. A single peripheral blood draw of approximately 120 mL on average was collected from each donor into heparinised tubes. A BD FACSAria II was used to sort naive, central memory, regulatory and stem cell-like memory CD4+ T cells with a panel that included CD45RO, CCR7, CD25, CD127, CD95 and CD27. Every sorted population had a purity above 98%. Right away, PBMCs were isolated by Lymphoprep density gradient centrifugation and were stained directly, with no culture step. So that batch effects would be minimized, each experiment stained and sorted samples in pairs, pairing one healthy donor with one patient.

This entry belongs to a study of beta chain features in type 1 diabetes (dated by TCRdb to 2016 to 2018). Regarding the research as a whole: No differences in mean age, gender distribution, total cell number or subset yield were found between patients and healthy donors. Regulatory and stem cell-like memory subsets were isolated from only 8 patients and about eight healthy donors, whereas naive and central memory subsets came from all 30 or so donors. A total of roughly 98,000,000 sorted cells were examined across all samples, and RNA yield correlated strongly with the number of cells per subset. The study compared the TCRB repertoires of sorted circulating CD4+ T cell subsets in recently diagnosed type 1 diabetes patients with those in matched healthy donors. The paper as a whole reports these results and caveats: Shorter templates might have been favored by PCR, but patient and control samples were amplified and corrected together, so both groups would have been affected equally by any skew. Because cDNA was sequenced instead of genomic DNA, activated cells with high expression could be over-represented, although the groups did not differ in activation or CD3 levels. In all four CD4+ subsets, TCRB CDR3 length was moderately but significantly shorter in type 1 diabetes patients. Only small numbers of individuals were included in the HLA sub-analyses, which left unresolved whether HLA type had any influence on TCRB rearrangement. Naive, central memory and regulatory TCRB repertoires appeared to be more alike among patients than among healthy donors. At VDJ recombination sites, type 1 diabetes patients had fewer insertions and more deleted nucleotides, which implies abnormalities in thymic rearrangement.

The specimen was naive CD4+ T cells from blood. The cell subset or site label, as the study defines it: true naive CD4+ T cells. The chain couples TRBV7-9 to TRBJ2-2, and TRBD2 matches 10 of the central bases. The receptor was isolated from a man in his late teens or twenties in good health. The CDR3 sequence is CASSFFGLADTGELFF. DNA sequence: TGTGCCAGCAGCTTTTTCGGACTAGCGGACACCGGGGAGCTGTTTTTT.